This TCR beta chain was profiled in a study of blood T cell repertoires in COVID-19. The CDR3 spans 15 residues. CDR1 and CDR2 from the germline V gene are LNHDA and SQIVND (reference sequence). Trimming cost V 7 bases and J 0 bases, with 12 bases left between them. Authors' data handling: The authors estimated nucleated cell counts from reference gene primer amplification. Sequenced by immunoSEQ multiplex PCR; TCRdb stores in-frame clones only, minus some. Clone size and V and J calls were adopted from that table, with D and trimming inferred from the DNA. The sample yields some 25,000 clones, 81% seen once.

The clonotype originates from a man aged 50-59 years with active or convalescent COVID-19. Specimen: peripheral blood. The chain links TRBV19 to TRBJ2-2, with D tentatively TRBD1 (5 bases). The chain's CDR3 is CASKQQATNTGELFF. CDR3 coding DNA: TGTGCCAGTAAACAACAGGCAACGAACACCGGGGAGCTGTTTTTT.